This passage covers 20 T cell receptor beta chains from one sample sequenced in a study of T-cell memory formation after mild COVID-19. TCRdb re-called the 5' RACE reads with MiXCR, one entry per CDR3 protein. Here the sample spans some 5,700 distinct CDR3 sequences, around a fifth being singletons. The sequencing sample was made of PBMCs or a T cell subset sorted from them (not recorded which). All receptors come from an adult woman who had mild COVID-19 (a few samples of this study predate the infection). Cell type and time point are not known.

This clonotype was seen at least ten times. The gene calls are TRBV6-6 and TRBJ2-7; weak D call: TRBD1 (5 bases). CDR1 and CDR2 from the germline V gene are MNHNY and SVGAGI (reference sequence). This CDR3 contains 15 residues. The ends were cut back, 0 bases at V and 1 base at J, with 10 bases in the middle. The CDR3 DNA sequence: TGTGCCAGCAGTTACTCGACAGCAGATTCCTACGAGCAGTACTTC. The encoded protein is CASSYSTADSYEQYF.

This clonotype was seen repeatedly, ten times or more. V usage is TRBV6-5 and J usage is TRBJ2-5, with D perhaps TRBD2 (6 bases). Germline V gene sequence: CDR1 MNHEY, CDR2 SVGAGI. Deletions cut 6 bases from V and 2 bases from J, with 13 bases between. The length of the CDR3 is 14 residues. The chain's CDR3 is CASRAGPTQETQYF. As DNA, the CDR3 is TGTGCCAGCAGGGCGGGACCGACGCAAGAGACCCAGTACTTC.

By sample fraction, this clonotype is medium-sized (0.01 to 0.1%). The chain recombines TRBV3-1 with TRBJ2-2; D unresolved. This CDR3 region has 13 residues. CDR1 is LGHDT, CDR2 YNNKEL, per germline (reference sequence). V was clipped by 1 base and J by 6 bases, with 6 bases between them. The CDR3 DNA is TGTGCCAGCAGCCAAGCTGGGTCCGGGGAGCTGTTTTTT. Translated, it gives CASSQAGSGELFF.

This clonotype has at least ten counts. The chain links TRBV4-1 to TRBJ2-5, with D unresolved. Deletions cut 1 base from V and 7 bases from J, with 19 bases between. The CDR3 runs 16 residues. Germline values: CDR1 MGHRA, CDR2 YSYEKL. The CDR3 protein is CASSQGHSPLVGTQYF. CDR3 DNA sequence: TGCGCCAGCAGCCAAGGCCATTCTCCGCTCGTGGGGACCCAGTACTTC.

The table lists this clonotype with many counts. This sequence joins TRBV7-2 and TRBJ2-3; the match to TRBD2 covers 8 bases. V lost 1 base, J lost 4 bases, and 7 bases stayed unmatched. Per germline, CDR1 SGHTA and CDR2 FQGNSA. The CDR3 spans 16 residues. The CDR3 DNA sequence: TGTGCCAGCAGCTTAGGGAGGACTAGCTTCGCAGATACGCAGTATTTT. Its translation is CASSLGRTSFADTQYF.

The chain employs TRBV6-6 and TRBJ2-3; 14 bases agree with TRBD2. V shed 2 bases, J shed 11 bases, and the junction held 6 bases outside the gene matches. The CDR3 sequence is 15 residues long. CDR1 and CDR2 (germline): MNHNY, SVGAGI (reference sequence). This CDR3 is CASSYRTSGGIMQYF. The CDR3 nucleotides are TGTGCCAGCAGTTACAGGACTAGCGGGGGGATCATGCAGTATTTT.

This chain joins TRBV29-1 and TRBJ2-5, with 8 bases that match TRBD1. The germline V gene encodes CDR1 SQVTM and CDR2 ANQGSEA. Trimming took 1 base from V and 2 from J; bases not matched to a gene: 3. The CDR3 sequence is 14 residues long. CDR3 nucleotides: TGCAGCGTTGAAGTCAGGGGGCAACAAGAGACCCAGTACTTC. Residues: CSVEVRGQQETQYF.

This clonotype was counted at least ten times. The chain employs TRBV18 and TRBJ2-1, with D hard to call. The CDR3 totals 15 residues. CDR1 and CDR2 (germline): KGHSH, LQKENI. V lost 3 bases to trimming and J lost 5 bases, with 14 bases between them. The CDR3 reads CASSPSVSWNNEQFF. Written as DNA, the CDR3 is TGTGCCAGCTCACCTTCGGTGAGCTGGAACAATGAGCAGTTCTTC. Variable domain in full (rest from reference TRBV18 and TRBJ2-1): NAGVMQNPRHLVRRRGQEARLRCSPMKGHSHVYWYRQLPEEGLKFMVYLQKENIIDESGMPKERFSAEFPKEGPSILRIQQVVRGDSAAYFCASSPSVSWNNEQFFGPGTRLTVL.

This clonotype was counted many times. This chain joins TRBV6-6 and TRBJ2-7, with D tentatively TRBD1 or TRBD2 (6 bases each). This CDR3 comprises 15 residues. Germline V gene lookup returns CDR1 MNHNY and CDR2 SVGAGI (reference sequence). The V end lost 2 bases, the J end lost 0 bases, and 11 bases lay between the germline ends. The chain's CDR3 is CASSYPGGSSYEQYF. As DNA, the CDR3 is TGTGCCAGCAGTTACCCCGGGGGCAGCTCCTACGAGCAGTACTTC.

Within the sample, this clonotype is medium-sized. The CDR3 loop is CSAPRLAVFTDTQYF. The CDR3 nucleotides are TGCAGTGCCCCCCGACTAGCGGTTTTCACAGATACGCAGTATTTT. The chain recombines TRBV20-1 with TRBJ2-3; 9 positions match TRBD2. The J segment lost 2 bases and the V segment lost 6 bases, leaving 9 bases of the junction unmatched. Per germline, CDR1 DFQATT and CDR2 SNEGSKA (reference sequence). The CDR3 sequence is 15 residues long.

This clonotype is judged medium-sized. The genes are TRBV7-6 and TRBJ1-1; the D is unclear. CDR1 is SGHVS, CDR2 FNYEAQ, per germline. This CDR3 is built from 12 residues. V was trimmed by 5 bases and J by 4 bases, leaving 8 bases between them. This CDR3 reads CASSQLLTEAFF. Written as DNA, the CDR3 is TGTGCCAGCAGCCAGTTACTCACTGAAGCTTTCTTT.

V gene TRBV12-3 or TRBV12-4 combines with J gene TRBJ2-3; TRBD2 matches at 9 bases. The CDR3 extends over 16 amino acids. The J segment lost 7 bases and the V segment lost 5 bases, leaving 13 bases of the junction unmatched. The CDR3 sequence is CASSPMRGGGANTQYF. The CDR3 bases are TGTGCCAGCAGTCCCATGAGGGGCGGGGGGGCCAATACGCAGTATTTT.

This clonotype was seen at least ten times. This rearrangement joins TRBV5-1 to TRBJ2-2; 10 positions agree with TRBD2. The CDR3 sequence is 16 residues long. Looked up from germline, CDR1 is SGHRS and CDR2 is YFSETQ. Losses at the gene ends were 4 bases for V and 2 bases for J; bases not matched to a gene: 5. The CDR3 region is CASSRTSGANTGELFF. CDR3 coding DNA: TGCGCCAGCAGCCGCACTAGCGGGGCAAACACCGGGGAGCTGTTTTTT. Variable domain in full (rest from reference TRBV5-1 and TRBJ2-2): KAGVTQTPRYLIKTRGQQVTLSCSPISGHRSVSWYQQTPGQGLQFLFEYFSETQRNKGNFPGRFSGRQFSNSRSEMNVSTLELGDSALYLCASSRTSGANTGELFFGEGSRLTVL.

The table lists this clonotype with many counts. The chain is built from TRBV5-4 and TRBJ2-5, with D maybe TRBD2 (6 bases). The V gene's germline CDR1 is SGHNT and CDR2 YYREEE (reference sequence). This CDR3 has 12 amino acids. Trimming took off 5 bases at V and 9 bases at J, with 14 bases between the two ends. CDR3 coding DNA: TGTGCCAGCAGGAGGGGCGGCGGGGCCCAGTACTTC. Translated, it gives CASRRGGGAQYF.

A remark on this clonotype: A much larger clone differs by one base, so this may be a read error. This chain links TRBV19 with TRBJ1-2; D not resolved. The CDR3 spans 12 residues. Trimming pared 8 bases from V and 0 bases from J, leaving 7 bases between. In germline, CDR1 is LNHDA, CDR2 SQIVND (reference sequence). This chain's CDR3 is CASGWANYGYTF. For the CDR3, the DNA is TGTGCCAGTGGGTGGGCTAACTATGGCTACACCTTC.

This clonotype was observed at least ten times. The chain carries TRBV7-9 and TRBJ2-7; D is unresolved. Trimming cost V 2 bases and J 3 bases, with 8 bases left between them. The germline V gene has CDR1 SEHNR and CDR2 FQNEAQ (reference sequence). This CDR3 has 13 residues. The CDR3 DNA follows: TGTGCCAGCAGCTTAACTTACGTCTACGAGCAGTACTTC. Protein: CASSLTYVYEQYF.

The CDR3 reads CAATQSVTGGVRNTIYF. As DNA, the CDR3 is TGTGCCGCGACGCAGAGTGTGACAGGGGGCGTAAGAAACACCATATATTTT. V gene TRBV6-1 combines with J gene TRBJ1-3; 10 nucleotides agree with TRBD1. From germline, CDR1 is MNHNS and CDR2 SASEGT. Trimming at V came to 11 bases and at J to 5 bases, leaving 18 bases not matched to a gene. The CDR3 contains 17 residues.

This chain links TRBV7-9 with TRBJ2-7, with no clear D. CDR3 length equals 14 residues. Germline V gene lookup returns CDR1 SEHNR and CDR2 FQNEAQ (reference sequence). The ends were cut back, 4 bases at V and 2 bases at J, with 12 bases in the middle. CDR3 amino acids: CASSSSLGTYEQYF. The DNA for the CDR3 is TGTGCCAGCAGCTCCTCCTTAGGGACCTACGAGCAGTACTTC.

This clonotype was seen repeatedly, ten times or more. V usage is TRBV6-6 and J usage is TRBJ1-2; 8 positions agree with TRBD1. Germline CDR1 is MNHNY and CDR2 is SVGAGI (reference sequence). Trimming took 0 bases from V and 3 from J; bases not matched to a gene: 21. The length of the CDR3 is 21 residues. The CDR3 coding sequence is TGTGCCAGCAGTTACTCACCCAGGGGGCAGCCCGGAGACGGAAAATACTATGGCTACACCTTC. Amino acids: CASSYSPRGQPGDGKYYGYTF.

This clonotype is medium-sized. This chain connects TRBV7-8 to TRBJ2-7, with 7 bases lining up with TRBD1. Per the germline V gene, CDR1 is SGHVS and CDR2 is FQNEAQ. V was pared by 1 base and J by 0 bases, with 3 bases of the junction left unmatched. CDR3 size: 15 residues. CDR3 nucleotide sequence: TGTGCCAGCAGCTTAGACAGGACAGGCTCCTACGAGCAGTACTTC. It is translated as CASSLDRTGSYEQYF.